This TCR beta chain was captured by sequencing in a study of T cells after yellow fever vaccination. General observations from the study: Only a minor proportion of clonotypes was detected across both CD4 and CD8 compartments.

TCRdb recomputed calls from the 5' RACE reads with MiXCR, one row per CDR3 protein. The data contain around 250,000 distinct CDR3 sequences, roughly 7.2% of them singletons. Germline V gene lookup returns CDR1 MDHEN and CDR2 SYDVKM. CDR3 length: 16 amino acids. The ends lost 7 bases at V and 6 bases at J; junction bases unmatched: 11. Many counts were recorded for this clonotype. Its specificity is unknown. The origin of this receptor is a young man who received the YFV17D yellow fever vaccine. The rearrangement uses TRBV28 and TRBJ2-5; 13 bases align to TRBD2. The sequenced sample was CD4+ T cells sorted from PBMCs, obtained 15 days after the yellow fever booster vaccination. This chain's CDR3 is CASTLGGLAGRKTQYF. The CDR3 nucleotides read TGTGCCAGCACCCTGGGGGGACTAGCGGGAAGGAAGACCCAGTACTTC.